The 13 T cell receptor beta chains below all came from one sample that was sequenced in a study of T cell repertoires in cytomegalovirus infection. TCRdb reprocessed the reads with MiXCR, giving one entry per CDR3 protein. In the table there are about 740,000 distinct CDR3 sequences, 35% of which are singletons. Specimen: PBMCs. These TCRs come from a human donor in good health (CMV status not recorded). Some clones in this sample may be carry-over from other donors' samples.

This clonotype occurred a few times. The rearrangement links TRBV28 to TRBJ1-5; 7 bases align to TRBD1. The junction had 11 bases not matched to a gene; V was cut back by 2 bases and J by 7 bases. This CDR3 region has 16 residues. Germline V gene data show CDR1 as MDHEN and CDR2 as SYDVKM. The CDR3 here is CASSLISDRATQPQHF. The CDR3 nucleotides read TGTGCCAGCAGTTTAATAAGTGACAGGGCGACGCAGCCCCAGCATTTT.

A few counts support this clonotype. Written as DNA, the CDR3 is TGTGCCAGCAGTTTATTAGGCTCTTGGCAGTCGAGCTCTGGAAACACCATATATTTT. It encodes CASSLLGSWQSSSGNTIYF. The rearrangement uses TRBV28 and TRBJ1-3; D ambiguous. CDR1 MDHEN and CDR2 SYDVKM come from the germline V gene. V was clipped by 1 base and J by 0 bases, with 19 bases between them. There are 19 residues in the CDR3.

About this clonotype: The CDR3 ends on some other residue instead of the conserved phenylalanine or tryptophan, so this is likely a read error. The chain combines TRBV28 with TRBJ2-7; D is unclear. This CDR3 has 11 residues. Germline loops: CDR1 MDHEN, CDR2 SYDVKM. The V gene lost 5 bases and the J gene lost 1 base, with 3 bases spanning the gap. CDR3 region: CASSISYEQYL. CDR3 DNA: TGTGCCAGCAGTATTTCCTACGAGCAGTACTTA.

This clonotype appeared many times. The chain uses TRBV4-1 and TRBJ2-7; TRBD1 agrees at 8 bases. CDR1 is MGHRA, CDR2 YSYEKL, per germline. This CDR3 region has 15 residues. Trimming at V came to 2 bases and at J to 6 bases, leaving 9 bases not matched to a gene. The CDR3 region has the DNA TGCGCCAGCAGCCAATCCGGGACAGGAGTCAGCGAGCAGTACTTC. Its protein product is CASSQSGTGVSEQYF.

V is TRBV7-9 and J is TRBJ2-3; no clear D gene. The germline V gene has CDR1 SEHNR and CDR2 FQNEAQ (reference sequence). V was shortened by 6 bases and J by 4 bases, with 11 bases between the two germline ends. The CDR3 length is 13 residues. The CDR3 DNA reads as TGTGCCAGCAGTCCTCACGAAGCAGATACGCAGTATTTT. Its translation is CASSPHEADTQYF.

The chain couples TRBV28 to TRBJ2-3; 13 bases are shared with TRBD2. The CDR3 contains 18 residues. CDR1 MDHEN and CDR2 SYDVKM come from the germline V gene. Unmatched junction bases numbered 11, after V lost 7 bases and J lost 1 base. The CDR3 DNA follows: TGTGCCAGCACCGGCGGGACTAGCGGGGTCGGACGCACAGATACGCAGTATTTT. It is translated as CASTGGTSGVGRTDTQYF.

V usage is TRBV11-1 and J usage is TRBJ2-7; 8 bases are shared with TRBD1. The V gene end was trimmed by 2 bases and the J gene end by 2 bases; junction bases not matched to a gene: 11. The V gene's germline CDR1 is SGHAT and CDR2 FQDESV (reference sequence). The CDR3 is 17 residues long. Here the CDR3 reads CASSLTDRDGTPYEQYF. CDR3 coding DNA: TGTGCCAGCAGCTTAACGGACAGGGACGGGACTCCCTACGAGCAGTACTTC. Filled out from reference TRBV11-1 and TRBJ2-7, the complete variable domain reads EAEVAQSPRYKITEKSQAVAFWCDPISGHATLYWYRQILGQGPELLVQFQDESVVDDSQLPKDRFSAERLKGVDSTLKIQPAELGDSAMYLCASSLTDRDGTPYEQYFGPGTRLTVT.

This clonotype was detected a few times. V and J are TRBV27 and TRBJ1-5; possibly TRBD1 for D (6 bases). The germline gives CDR1 MNHEY, CDR2 SMNVEV (reference sequence). The length of the CDR3 is 16 residues. The ends were cut back, 6 bases at V and 3 bases at J, with 18 bases in the middle. CDR3 region: CASSSHQTGPNQPQHF. CDR3 DNA sequence: TGTGCCAGCAGCTCACACCAGACAGGCCCCAATCAGCCCCAGCATTTT.

This clonotype was seen just once. V and J are TRBV30 and TRBJ1-5; 7 positions agree with TRBD1. The trim removed 0 bases at V and 3 bases at J, leaving 5 bases unmatched. This CDR3 contains 15 residues. Germline CDR1 GTSNPN, CDR2 SVGIG (reference sequence). DNA of the CDR3: TGTGCCTGGAGTGTCGGGGGGACAGTCAATCAGCCCCAGCATTTT. Protein: CAWSVGGTVNQPQHF. Based on the CDR3 plus reference TRBV30 and TRBJ1-5, the full variable domain is SQTIHQWPATLVQPVGSPLSLECTVEGTSNPNLYWYRQAAGRGLQLLFYSVGIGQISSEVPQNLSASRPQDRQFILSSKKLLLSDSGFYLCAWSVGGTVNQPQHFGDGTRLSIL.

This clonotype was detected ten times or more. The chain carries TRBV7-6 and TRBJ2-3; TRBD2 might be the D (7 bases). V was pared by 1 base and J by 6 bases, with 20 bases between. This CDR3 region has 17 residues. In germline, CDR1 is SGHVS, CDR2 FNYEAQ. The CDR3 is CASSLGVFAGAGDTQYF. DNA of the CDR3: TGTGCCAGCAGCTTAGGGGTTTTTGCGGGGGCCGGGGATACGCAGTATTTT.

This clonotype was seen more than once but under ten times. The chain links TRBV7-9 to TRBJ1-2; D is possibly TRBD1 (6 bases). The germline V gene has CDR1 SEHNR and CDR2 FQNEAQ (reference sequence). V was cut by 4 bases and J by 4 bases, with 10 bases left in between. This CDR3 is 13 amino acids long. CDR3 sequence: CASSSGEGYGYTF. CDR3 sequence (DNA): TGTGCCAGCAGCTCAGGGGAGGGCTATGGCTACACCTTC.

V usage is TRBV19 and J usage is TRBJ2-6; a possible D gene is TRBD2 (5 bases). Germline loops: CDR1 LNHDA, CDR2 SQIVND (reference sequence). There are 16 residues in the CDR3. V shed 4 bases and J shed 4 bases, with 14 bases lying between them. CDR3 in DNA: TGTGCCAGTAGTACAGGTCGGGGTTTGGGGGCCAACGTCCTGACTTTC. Translation gives CASSTGRGLGANVLTF.

This clonotype occurred a few times. This chain joins TRBV5-1 and TRBJ1-5, with 8 bases identical to TRBD1. Germline V gene data show CDR1 as SGHRS and CDR2 as YFSETQ. The CDR3 is made up of 15 amino acids. V dropped 7 bases and J dropped 4; count of bases not matched to a gene: 10. The CDR3 DNA is TGCGCCAGCCGCGCCGGACAGGGAGGTAATCAGCCCCAGCATTTT. It encodes CASRAGQGGNQPQHF.